The entry below gives a single T cell receptor (beta chain) sequence along with its context. The target of this receptor is not known. No base qualities exist here, and no much larger clone lies one base off it. The record originates from a study of radiation and T cells in renal cell carcinoma (dated by TCRdb to 2018 to 2020). Turning to the overall study: The samples were drawn from a clinical trial, where primary renal cell carcinomas were treated with 15 Gy of stereotactic body radiation therapy and then removed by nephrectomy 4 weeks afterward. Across all 53 samples, 4,016,671 unique CDR3 nucleotide sequences encoding some 2.6 million unique CDR3 amino acid sequences were identified. TCR beta sequencing covered 50 to 55 samples in total, comprising approximately 25 tumors and roughly 27 peripheral blood samples. Overall study results and their limits: Tracking of blood repertoire dynamics stopped at less than 5 weeks after treatment, with no follow-up past that point. Effects of radiation dose or scheduling on the TCR repertoire could not be addressed with the single-armed trial design. Top tumor clonotypes rose in blood from baseline to 2 weeks post-radiation, then contracted by 4 weeks, suggesting transient expansion of tumor-resident clones. No pretreatment tumor biopsies were available, so the baseline intratumoral presence of clonotypes could not be determined.

V is pared back by 1 base and J by 6 bases, with 10 bases lying between the germline termini. The CDR3, cysteine through valine, is 13 amino acids long. Solely the CDR3 DNA is kept, with 39 bases framed from the first base. Based on the germline V gene (reference sequence), the CDR1 and CDR2 sequences are SEHNR and FQNEAQ. According to the study, the label for this sample's time point signals: blood 2 weeks post-SBRT. Reading the label with the study, this specimen's treatment or condition is: 15 Gy SBRT to primary tumor, nephrectomy 4 weeks later. To follow tumor-enriched clonotypes, serial peripheral blood was collected from radiation-treated patients at baseline and at 2 weeks and 4 weeks after SBRT. Every patient had renal cell carcinoma of clear cell pathology. Genomic DNA for TCR sequencing was prepared using the QIAamp DNA Blood Mini Kit (Qiagen). Only samples passing all quality control checks were included in the analyses.

The immunoSEQ kit was used, according to the manufacturer's recommendations, to generate TCR beta libraries from genomic DNA. For library preparation, a first multiplex PCR was performed with proprietary primers, followed by a second PCR in which unique barcodes were added, and bead cleanups were performed after each round. Each sample batch included a kit-provided positive control reaction and a negative control reaction. The final libraries were assessed on an Agilent 4200 TapeStation D1000 ScreenTape, pooled by volume, and quantified by qPCR. Sequencing was performed on an Illumina NextSeq500 with a MidOutput 150-cycle cartridge, and 156 Read1 and 15 Index1 cycles were run with kit custom primers. The pooled library was loaded at around 1 pM, and roughly 20% PhiX control was spiked in. In the source study's methods: Vendor-processed data were analyzed in R, and a clonotype was defined as all T cells sharing the same CDR3 nucleotide sequence. In the clone abundance analyses, frequencies in each sample were normalized to that sample's 10,000 most abundant clones. Before analysis, public T cell clones were removed, and these numbered fewer than six per sample on average. A difference in abundance of at least 32-fold between compartments was used to define tumor-enriched and baseline blood-enriched clonotypes. Clonotypes expanded or contracted between blood time points were identified with a beta-binomial differential abundance model. The Baroni-Urbani and Buser coefficient was used to measure tumor-blood repertoire similarity, and groups were compared with two-tailed Wilcoxon tests in R. Here the immuneACCESS table is served through TCRdb, limited to in-frame sequences with V and J called. Missing clones are a known gap in these copies; in checked studies unresolved V genes cover under half, and the rest lacks a known reason. V, J and clone size are taken as reported in that table, and D and trimming were inferred from the DNA itself. For this sample there are tens of thousands of clones; around three quarters appear just once. The top ten hold roughly 6.1% of the sample.

The specimen was blood, collected from a patient whose treatment included radiotherapy and nephrectomy. This sequence was found in a man between 60 and 70 years old with renal cell carcinoma. Rearrangement joined TRBV7-9 to TRBJ2-7, with the D segment possibly TRBD1 or TRBD2, each aligning over 5 bases. The CDR3 has the sequence CASSLVRGGEQYV. The DNA sequence is given as TGTGCCAGCAGCTTAGTGAGGGGTGGCGAGCAGTACGTC.